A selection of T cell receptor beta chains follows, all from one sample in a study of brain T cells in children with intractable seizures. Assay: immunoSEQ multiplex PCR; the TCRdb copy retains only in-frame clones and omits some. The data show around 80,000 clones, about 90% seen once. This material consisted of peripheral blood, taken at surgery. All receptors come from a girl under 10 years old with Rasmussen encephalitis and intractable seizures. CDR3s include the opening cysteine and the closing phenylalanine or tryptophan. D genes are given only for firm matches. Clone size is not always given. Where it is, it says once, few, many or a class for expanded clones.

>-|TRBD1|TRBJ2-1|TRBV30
CAWSLLGQGKRVEQFF
TGTGCCTGGAGTCTCCTCGGACAGGGAAAGAGGGTTGAGCAGTTCTTC
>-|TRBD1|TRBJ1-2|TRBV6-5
CASRDRGSYYGYTF
TGTGCCAGCAGGGACAGGGGATCGTATTATGGCTACACCTTC
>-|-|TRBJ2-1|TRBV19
CASIPGDGNEQFF
TGTGCCAGTATCCCCGGGGACGGCAATGAGCAGTTCTTC
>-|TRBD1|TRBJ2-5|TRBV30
CAWSPRTGGSPKTQYF
TGTGCCTGGAGTCCAAGGACAGGGGGCTCCCCAAAGACCCAGTACTTC
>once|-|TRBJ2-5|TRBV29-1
CSVEGQPQETQYF
TGCAGCGTTGAGGGCCAGCCGCAAGAGACCCAGTACTTC
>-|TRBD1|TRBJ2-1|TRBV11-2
CASSFGTGNNEQFF
TGTGCCAGCAGCTTCGGGACAGGCAACAATGAGCAGTTCTTC
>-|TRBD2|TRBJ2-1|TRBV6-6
CASSSGSQGYNEQFF
TGTGCCAGCAGCAGCGGGAGTCAGGGATACAATGAGCAGTTCTTC
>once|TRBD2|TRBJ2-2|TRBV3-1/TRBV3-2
CASSQEHMTSGPGELFF
TGTGCCAGCAGCCAAGAACACATGACTAGCGGGCCCGGGGAGCTGTTTTTT
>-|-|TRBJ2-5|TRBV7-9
CASTEGMYQETQYF
TGTGCCAGCACCGAAGGGATGTACCAAGAGACCCAGTACTTC
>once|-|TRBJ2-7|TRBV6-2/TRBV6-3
CASSRDGYEQYF
TGTGCCAGCAGTCGGGACGGCTACGAGCAGTACTTC
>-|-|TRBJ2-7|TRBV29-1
CSVEDRSSYEQYF
TGCAGCGTTGAAGATCGAAGTTCCTACGAGCAGTACTTC
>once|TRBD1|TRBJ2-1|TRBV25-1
CASSRQGWYNEQFF
TGTGCCAGCAGCCGACAGGGATGGTACAATGAGCAGTTCTTC
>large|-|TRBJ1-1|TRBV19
CASSIGTATEAFF
TGTGCCAGTAGTATCGGTACGGCCACTGAAGCTTTCTTT
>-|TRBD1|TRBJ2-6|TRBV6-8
CASIDTGGNPSGANVLTF
TGTGCCAGCATTGACACAGGGGGAAATCCCTCTGGGGCCAACGTCCTGACTTTC
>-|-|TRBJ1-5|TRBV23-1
CASSQIGANYQPQHF
TGCGCCAGCAGCCAAATCGGGGCGAATTATCAGCCCCAGCATTTT
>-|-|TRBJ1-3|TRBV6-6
CASTTRGSGNTIYF
TGTGCCAGCACCACGAGGGGCTCTGGAAACACCATATATTTT
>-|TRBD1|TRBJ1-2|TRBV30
CAWREAGTGPEGYTF
TGTGCCTGGAGAGAGGCCGGGACAGGGCCCGAAGGCTACACCTTC
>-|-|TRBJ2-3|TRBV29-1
CSAWALGTDTQYF
TGCAGCGCCTGGGCCCTCGGCACAGATACGCAGTATTTT
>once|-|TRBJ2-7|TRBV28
CASSFALRSYEQYF
TGTGCCAGCAGCTTCGCCCTTCGGAGTTACGAGCAGTACTTC
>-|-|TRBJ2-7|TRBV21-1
CASSGAISHNSYEQYF
TGTGCCAGCAGCGGGGCAATCAGTCACAACTCCTACGAGCAGTACTTC
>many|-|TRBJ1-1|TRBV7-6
CASSYSQGLNTEAFF
TGTGCCAGCAGCTATTCCCAGGGCCTGAACACTGAAGCTTTCTTT
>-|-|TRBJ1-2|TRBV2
CASSEVGNYGYTF
TGTGCCAGCAGTGAAGTCGGAAACTATGGCTACACCTTC
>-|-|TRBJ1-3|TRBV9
CASSVDRGSGNTIYF
TGTGCCAGCAGCGTTGACCGGGGCTCTGGAAACACCATATATTTT
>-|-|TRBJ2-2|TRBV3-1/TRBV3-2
CASSQATGVINTGELFF
TGTGCCAGCAGCCAAGCCACGGGGGTAATTAACACCGGGGAGCTGTTTTTT
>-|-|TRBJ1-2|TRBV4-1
CASSQPGTGYGYTF
TGCGCCAGCAGCCAGCCGGGGACCGGGTATGGCTACACCTTC
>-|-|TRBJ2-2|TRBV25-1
CASSGVGPKNTGELFF
TGTGCCAGCAGTGGCGTGGGGCCCAAGAACACCGGGGAGCTGTTTTTT
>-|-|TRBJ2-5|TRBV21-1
CASSKSGDRGLETQYF
TGTGCCAGCAGCAAAAGTGGGGACAGGGGGCTTGAGACCCAGTACTTC
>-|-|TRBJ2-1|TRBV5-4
CASSHASGAGQVHEQFF
TGTGCCAGCAGCCACGCCAGCGGGGCGGGACAGGTCCATGAGCAGTTCTTC
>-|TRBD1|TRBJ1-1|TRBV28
CASSFVGRQGAFAGTEAFF
TGTGCCAGCAGTTTCGTTGGGCGACAGGGGGCCTTTGCTGGGACTGAAGCTTTCTTT
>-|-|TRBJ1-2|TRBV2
CASSEKDYGYTF
TGTGCCAGCAGTGAGAAGGATTATGGCTACACCTTC
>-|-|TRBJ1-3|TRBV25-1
CATRGGNTIYF
TGTGCCACAAGGGGGGGGAACACCATATATTTT
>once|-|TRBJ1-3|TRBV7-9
CASSSPRQFSGNTIYF
TGTGCCAGCAGCAGTCCCAGGCAGTTCTCTGGAAACACCATATATTTT
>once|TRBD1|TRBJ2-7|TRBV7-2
CASSIRTGGYEQYF
TGTGCCAGCAGCATCAGGACAGGCGGCTACGAGCAGTACTTC
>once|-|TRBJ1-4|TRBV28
CASTGPWDEKLFF
TGTGCCAGCACGGGCCCCTGGGATGAAAAACTGTTTTTT
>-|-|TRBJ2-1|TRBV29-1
CSVEALLLNEQFF
TGCAGCGTTGAAGCCCTTCTTCTCAATGAGCAGTTCTTC
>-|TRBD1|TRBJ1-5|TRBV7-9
CASRVLGGYEPQHF
TGTGCCAGCAGAGTCCTAGGGGGCTATGAGCCCCAGCATTTT
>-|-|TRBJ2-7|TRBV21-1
CASSKGLASYEQYF
TGTGCCAGCAGCAAGGGACTAGCGTCCTACGAGCAGTACTTC
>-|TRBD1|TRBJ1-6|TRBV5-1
CASSTGTDLSPLHF
TGCGCCAGCAGCACCGGGACAGACCTATCACCCCTCCACTTT
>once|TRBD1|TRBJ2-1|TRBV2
CASSTGGPYNEQFF
TGTGCCAGCAGTACAGGGGGGCCTTACAATGAGCAGTTCTTC